This is a list of T cell receptor beta chains from one sample in a study of spatial heterogeneity in lung cancer. TCRdb called the 5' RACE reads again in MiXCR, with one record for every CDR3 protein. The sample has about 39,000 distinct CDR3 sequences, 3.1% seen once; the top ten hold approximately 35%. The starting material was normal lung tissue next to the tumor, obtained at surgery. The receptor source for this set is a male donor with early-stage non-small cell lung cancer. Both conserved end residues are part of each CDR3.

v_gene: TRBV7-2; j_gene: TRBJ2-3; CDR3aa: CASSPAGGATQYF
v_gene: TRBV3-1; j_gene: TRBJ1-1; CDR3aa: CASSQAFRAGGTEAFF
v_gene: TRBV20-1; j_gene: TRBJ2-4; CDR3aa: CSAPSSGDNIQYF
v_gene: TRBV28; j_gene: TRBJ1-3; CDR3aa: CASSPTGFDSGNTIYF
v_gene: TRBV3-1; j_gene: TRBJ2-5; CDR3aa: CASSQDGQIQETQYF
v_gene: TRBV28; j_gene: TRBJ2-7; CDR3aa: CASSSPEAYEQYF
v_gene: TRBV5-1; j_gene: TRBJ1-3; CDR3aa: CASSRQGAGNTIYF
v_gene: TRBV7-9; j_gene: TRBJ2-3; CDR3aa: CASSLEEPAQYF
v_gene: TRBV20-1; j_gene: TRBJ2-3; CDR3aa: CSADTSGNTDTQYF
v_gene: TRBV6-1; j_gene: TRBJ1-1; CDR3aa: CASIPGWVNTEAFF
v_gene: TRBV28; j_gene: TRBJ1-1; CDR3aa: CASSTMGVRRAFF
v_gene: TRBV5-4; j_gene: TRBJ1-5; CDR3aa: CASSSGGGQPQHF
v_gene: TRBV12-5; j_gene: TRBJ1-2; CDR3aa: CASGLGDRNYGYTF
v_gene: TRBV6-6; j_gene: TRBJ2-1; CDR3aa: CASRSTSSHEQFF
v_gene: TRBV18; j_gene: TRBJ2-7; CDR3aa: CASSRRDGAYEQYF
v_gene: TRBV3-1; j_gene: TRBJ2-1; CDR3aa: CASSQDWAGGRNEQFF
v_gene: TRBV29-1; j_gene: TRBJ2-5; CDR3aa: CSVEDWTTGETQYF
v_gene: TRBV29-1; j_gene: TRBJ2-4; CDR3aa: CSVSQTAKNIQYF
v_gene: TRBV3-1; j_gene: TRBJ2-5; CDR3aa: CASSQAGTSWNF
v_gene: TRBV29-1; j_gene: TRBJ1-2; CDR3aa: CSFDGDRVSGYTF
v_gene: TRBV4-2; j_gene: TRBJ2-1; CDR3aa: CASSQRAGGGNEQFF
v_gene: TRBV20-1; j_gene: TRBJ1-2; CDR3aa: CSARGQRDPIYGYTF
v_gene: TRBV20-1; j_gene: TRBJ2-5; CDR3aa: CSALPGQGVETQYF
v_gene: TRBV7-9; j_gene: TRBJ2-7; CDR3aa: CASSSLTRPPYEQYF
v_gene: TRBV7-2; j_gene: TRBJ2-1; CDR3aa: CASSSLTGENEQFF
v_gene: TRBV28; j_gene: TRBJ1-4; CDR3aa: CASRSGGLEKLFF
v_gene: TRBV5-1; j_gene: TRBJ2-5; CDR3aa: CASSLAGLIGETQYF
v_gene: TRBV9; j_gene: TRBJ2-1; CDR3aa: CASSVGGSYNEQFF
v_gene: TRBV12-3/TRBV12-4; j_gene: TRBJ1-5; CDR3aa: CASSPRTGAQPQHF
v_gene: TRBV7-9; j_gene: TRBJ1-1; CDR3aa: CASSLVQDAEAFF
v_gene: TRBV11-3; j_gene: TRBJ2-2; CDR3aa: CASSFTTNTGELFF
v_gene: TRBV20-1; j_gene: TRBJ1-1; CDR3aa: CSAPKLGEGNTEAFF
v_gene: TRBV6-2/TRBV6-3; j_gene: TRBJ1-5; CDR3aa: CASSRRQGSSNQPQHF
v_gene: TRBV9; j_gene: TRBJ1-5; CDR3aa: CASSVGGSNQPQHF
v_gene: TRBV30; j_gene: TRBJ2-2; CDR3aa: CAWSVSRTANTGELFF
v_gene: TRBV21-1; j_gene: TRBJ1-5; CDR3aa: CASSKTEEDKVQPQHF
v_gene: TRBV7-8; j_gene: TRBJ2-1; CDR3aa: CASSLPDSNEQFF
v_gene: TRBV29-1; j_gene: TRBJ2-3; CDR3aa: CSVSPGGTDTQYF
v_gene: TRBV12-3/TRBV12-4; j_gene: TRBJ2-2; CDR3aa: CASRLQGTGELFF
v_gene: TRBV3-1; j_gene: TRBJ1-6; CDR3aa: CASSQTGGLQSPLHF
v_gene: TRBV12-3/TRBV12-4; j_gene: TRBJ2-5; CDR3aa: CASSSQRGTQYF
v_gene: TRBV10-3; j_gene: TRBJ2-2; CDR3aa: CAISRQGNTGELFF
v_gene: TRBV5-1; j_gene: TRBJ1-2; CDR3aa: CASSTGEAYGYTF
v_gene: TRBV27; j_gene: TRBJ1-6; CDR3aa: CASSPQGLGNSPLHF
v_gene: TRBV7-2; j_gene: TRBJ2-5; CDR3aa: CASSGAGGPQETQYF
v_gene: TRBV9; j_gene: TRBJ2-1; CDR3aa: CASSGPGSYNEQFF
v_gene: TRBV16; j_gene: TRBJ1-1; CDR3aa: CASGGVMNTEAFF
v_gene: TRBV7-9; j_gene: TRBJ2-5; CDR3aa: CASSSRKETQYF
v_gene: TRBV5-1; j_gene: TRBJ1-4; CDR3aa: CASSLDGEFGKLFF
v_gene: TRBV5-1; j_gene: TRBJ2-7; CDR3aa: CASSLVTGRDEQYF
v_gene: TRBV2; j_gene: TRBJ2-1; CDR3aa: CASSDLMSSYNEQFF
v_gene: TRBV7-9; j_gene: TRBJ1-2; CDR3aa: CASSSSRLDRSYGYTF
v_gene: TRBV20-1; j_gene: TRBJ2-7; CDR3aa: CSAQRLSSYEQYF
v_gene: TRBV6-6; j_gene: TRBJ1-1; CDR3aa: CASRPHGGASSTEAFF
v_gene: TRBV6-5; j_gene: TRBJ2-7; CDR3aa: CASSLRQPYEQYF
v_gene: TRBV6-5; j_gene: TRBJ2-1; CDR3aa: CASSLAGGLYNEQFF
v_gene: TRBV11-1; j_gene: TRBJ1-1; CDR3aa: CASGLQSNTEAFF
v_gene: TRBV7-2; j_gene: TRBJ2-7; CDR3aa: CASSLARGPYEQYF
v_gene: TRBV6-6; j_gene: TRBJ2-1; CDR3aa: CASTGTYYNEQFF
v_gene: TRBV7-8; j_gene: TRBJ1-1; CDR3aa: CASSLKVTEAFF